This TCR beta chain comes out of a study of cytotoxic CD8 clonotypes in ibrutinib-treated CLL. For the study at large: Partial response was seen in some 24 patients and complete response in 2; after median 68 months, about 15 stayed remitted, about 12 progressed.

With sequencing, the targeted depth ranged from 1 in 200,000 to 1 in 1 million T cells. The data were produced by immunoSEQ multiplex PCR, yet TCRdb's version contains in-frame clones alone and is incomplete. The sample consists of over 120,000 clones, about 76% of them appearing once. Worth noting for this clone: The antigen is unknown.

CDR3 size: 13 residues. With 7 bases clipped from V and 0 bases from J, the junction kept 3 bases outside the gene matches. Germline V gives CDR1 SQVTM, CDR2 ANQGSEA. Findings and limits, study-wide: Clonality at baseline surpassed age-matched healthy donors and tracked circulating CD8+ T-cell counts.

The sequencing here drew on PBMCs, taken after 24 months of ibrutinib treatment. V and J are TRBV29-1 and TRBJ1-5; 7 bases fit TRBD1. The sequence was collected from a human donor with chronic lymphocytic leukemia. Here the CDR3 reads CSAGGTSNQPQHF. The CDR3 region has the DNA TGCAGCGCAGGGGGGACTAGCAATCAGCCCCAGCATTTT.